These T cell receptor beta chains were read from a single sample in a study of cytotoxic CD8 clonotypes in ibrutinib-treated CLL. Libraries were prepared by immunoSEQ multiplex PCR; TCRdb keeps only in-frame clonotypes and omits some of them. The data hold about 140,000 clones, with 65% to 85% observed a single time. This material consisted of PBMCs, taken after 36 months of ibrutinib treatment. These receptors all stem from a human donor with chronic lymphocytic leukemia. Both conserved end residues are part of each CDR3. The D gene is left open where the match is weak. Only some rows state a clone size, as once, few, many or a class for expanded clones.

cdr3_aa cdr3_nt clone_size j_call cdr3_length d_call v_call
CASSGTGWYGNQPQHF TGTGCCAGCAGCGGGACAGGGTGGTACGGCAATCAGCCCCAGCATTTT few TRBJ1-5 16 TRBD1 TRBV25-1
CASTIPGQGVYEQYF TGTGCCAGCACCATACCGGGACAGGGGGTTTACGAGCAGTACTTC . TRBJ2-7 15 . TRBV21-1
CASSLDGGFTEAFF TGTGCCAGCAGCTTAGATGGGGGGTTTACTGAAGCTTTCTTT . TRBJ1-1 14 . TRBV28
CASSEADRHQPQHF TGTGCCAGCAGTGAAGCGGACAGGCACCAGCCCCAGCATTTT . TRBJ1-5 14 TRBD1 TRBV2
CASSWGLGDNSPLHF TGTGCCAGCAGCTGGGGGTTGGGGGATAATTCACCCCTCCACTTT . TRBJ1-6 15 . TRBV5-6
CASSPPAYEQYF TGTGCCAGCAGCCCCCCTGCCTACGAGCAGTACTTC . TRBJ2-7 12 . TRBV6-4
CASSVWDYNEQFF TGTGCCAGTAGTGTCTGGGACTACAATGAGCAGTTCTTC . TRBJ2-1 13 . TRBV19
CAWRSSGANVLTF TGTGCCTGGAGGTCGTCTGGGGCCAACGTCCTGACTTTC . TRBJ2-6 13 . TRBV30
CASSFVLGNEQFF TGTGCCAGCAGCTTTGTATTGGGGAATGAGCAGTTCTTC . TRBJ2-1 13 . TRBV11-2
CAISATGGENTEAFF TGTGCCATCAGTGCAACAGGGGGTGAGAACACTGAAGCTTTCTTT . TRBJ1-1 15 TRBD1 TRBV10-3
CASSSVRGLNEQYF TGTGCCAGCAGCTCCGTCAGGGGGCTGAACGAGCAGTACTTC few TRBJ2-7 14 TRBD1 TRBV11-2
CASSEPGLGDHF TGTGCCAGCAGTGAACCAGGCCTTGGGGACCACTTT . TRBJ1-6 12 . TRBV6-1
CASGSSNSPLHF TGTGCCAGCGGGTCTTCTAATTCACCCCTCCACTTT . TRBJ1-6 12 . TRBV27
CASRRTGTIYEQYF TGTGCCAGCAGGCGGACAGGGACAATCTACGAGCAGTACTTC . TRBJ2-7 14 TRBD1 TRBV6-5
CASSLSPGQGLYEQYF TGTGCCAGCAGCTTATCGCCGGGACAGGGACTATACGAGCAGTACTTC . TRBJ2-7 16 TRBD1 TRBV5-4
CASSHDTSGGSDTQYF TGTGCCAGCAGCCATGACACTAGCGGGGGGTCAGATACGCAGTATTTT . TRBJ2-3 16 TRBD2 TRBV4-2
CASSRDSDNTGELFF TGTGCCAGCAGCCGGGACAGCGATAACACCGGGGAGCTGTTTTTT few TRBJ2-2 15 TRBD1 TRBV28
CASSEVVSGNYGYTF TGTGCCAGCAGTGAAGTAGTCTCAGGGAACTATGGCTACACCTTC once TRBJ1-2 15 . TRBV6-1
CASRDRVLHGYTF TGTGCCAGCAGGGACAGGGTCTTGCATGGCTACACCTTC . TRBJ1-2 13 TRBD1 TRBV6-5
CASSQDRYNSPLHF TGCGCCAGCAGCCAAGACAGGTATAATTCACCCCTCCACTTT . TRBJ1-6 14 . TRBV4-1
CASSAGTGGTQYF TGTGCCAGCAGCGCAGGGACTGGGGGGACCCAGTACTTC . TRBJ2-5 13 . TRBV7-7
CASLWGEGHIMSGYTF TGTGCCAGCCTTTGGGGAGAAGGACACATTATGTCTGGCTACACCTTC . TRBJ1-2 16 . TRBV10-3
CASSQVVRGLGQPQHF TGCGCCAGCAGCCAAGTGGTAAGAGGGTTGGGTCAGCCCCAGCATTTT few TRBJ1-5 16 . TRBV4-1
CASSSGEAQPQHF TGTGCCAGCTCGTCAGGGGAGGCTCAGCCCCAGCATTTT . TRBJ1-5 13 . TRBV18
CASTPLYGLGNEKLFF TGCGCCAGCACACCTTTATACGGGCTGGGCAATGAAAAACTGTTTTTT few TRBJ1-4 16 . TRBV5-1
CASSGGLAGLTDTQYF TGTGCCAGTAGTGGGGGACTAGCGGGACTCACAGATACGCAGTATTTT . TRBJ2-3 16 TRBD2 TRBV19
CASGSGTESWGYTF TGCGCCAGCGGGTCTGGGACGGAGTCGTGGGGCTACACCTTC . TRBJ1-2 14 . TRBV5-1
CASSYLPGSDGYTF TGTGCCAGCAGTTACTTACCAGGGAGCGATGGCTACACCTTC . TRBJ1-2 14 . TRBV6-5
CASSPFGGNTEAFF TGTGCCAGCAGTCCCTTTGGGGGGAACACTGAAGCTTTCTTT . TRBJ1-1 14 . TRBV2
CASSLSSIRSEQFF TGTGCCAGCAGCTTAAGTTCAATCCGTTCTGAGCAGTTCTTC . TRBJ2-1 14 . TRBV11-2